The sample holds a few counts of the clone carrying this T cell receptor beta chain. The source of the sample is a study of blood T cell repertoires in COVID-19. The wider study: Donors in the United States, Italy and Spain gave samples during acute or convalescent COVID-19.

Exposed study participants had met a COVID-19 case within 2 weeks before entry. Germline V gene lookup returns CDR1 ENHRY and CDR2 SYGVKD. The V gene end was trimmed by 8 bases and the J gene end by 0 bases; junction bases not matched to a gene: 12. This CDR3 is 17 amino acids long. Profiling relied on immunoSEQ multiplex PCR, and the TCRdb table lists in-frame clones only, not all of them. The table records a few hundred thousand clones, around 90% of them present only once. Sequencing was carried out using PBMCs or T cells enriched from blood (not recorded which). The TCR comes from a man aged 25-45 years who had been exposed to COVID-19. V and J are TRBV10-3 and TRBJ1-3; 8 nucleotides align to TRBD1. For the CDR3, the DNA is TGTGCCATCGGGGTTGGGAGAACAGGGGGCTCTGGAAACACCATATATTTT. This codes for CAIGVGRTGGSGNTIYF.